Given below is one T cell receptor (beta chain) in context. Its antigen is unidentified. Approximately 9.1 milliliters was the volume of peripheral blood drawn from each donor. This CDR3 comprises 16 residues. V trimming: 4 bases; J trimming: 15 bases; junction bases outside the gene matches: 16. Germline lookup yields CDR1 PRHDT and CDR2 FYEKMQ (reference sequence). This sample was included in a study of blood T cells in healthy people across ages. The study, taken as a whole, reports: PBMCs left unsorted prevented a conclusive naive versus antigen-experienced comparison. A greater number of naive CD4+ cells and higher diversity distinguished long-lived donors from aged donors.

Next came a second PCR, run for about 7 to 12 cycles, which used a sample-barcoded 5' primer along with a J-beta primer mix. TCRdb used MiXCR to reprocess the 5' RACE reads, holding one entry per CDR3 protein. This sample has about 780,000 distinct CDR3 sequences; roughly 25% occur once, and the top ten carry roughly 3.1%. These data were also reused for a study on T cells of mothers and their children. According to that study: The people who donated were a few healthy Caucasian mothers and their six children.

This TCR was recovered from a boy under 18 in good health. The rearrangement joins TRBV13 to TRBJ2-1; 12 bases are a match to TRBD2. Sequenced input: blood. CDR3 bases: TGTGCCAGCAGCTCCATCGGACTAGCGGGATCCCAGGTTAGGTTCTTC. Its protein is CASSSIGLAGSQVRFF.